This T cell receptor beta chain was identified during a study of T-cell reconstitution after alpha-beta-depleted transplantation in children. The germline V and J ends were trimmed by 1 base and 4 bases, with 13 bases remaining between them. The CDR3 is made up of 15 amino acids. The V gene's germline CDR1 is SEHNR and CDR2 FQNEAQ (reference sequence). This clonotype turned up a few times. It was with unique molecular identifiers that the TCRbeta library was prepared. MiXCR was run by TCRdb on the PCR reads, yielding one entry per CDR3 protein. The table lists about 500,000 distinct CDR3 sequences, 32% of them singletons.

This TCR was recovered from a human donor who donated a stem cell graft to a child with aplastic anemia. This sequence joins TRBV7-9 and TRBJ1-2, with unresolved D. The source material was PBMCs from the stem cell graft donor, sampled from the stem cell graft. The CDR3 DNA reads TGTGCCAGCAGCTTAGGGGCCAACCGGGGCTATGGCTACACCTTC. It codes for CASSLGANRGYGYTF.